These 28 T cell receptor beta chains originate from one sample sequenced in a study of OX40 agonist ivuxolimab in advanced cancers. TCRdb keeps only in-frame clones here, not all; method: immunoSEQ multiplex PCR. In the table there are 55,000 to 75,000 clones, approximately 80% of which are singletons. Specimen: CD4+ or CD8+ T cells sorted from blood, collected in a trial of the OX40 agonist ivuxolimab. The receptors originated from an adult with an advanced solid tumor such as melanoma, head and neck, liver or kidney cancer.

The V gene is TRBV28, the J gene TRBJ1-3; 8 positions match TRBD1. The germline CDR1 and CDR2 sequences are MDHEN and SYDVKM. The CDR3 is 16 amino acids. Trimming cost V 6 bases and J 4 bases; bases outside gene matches: 11. The chain's CDR3 is CASSPSGGRWGNTIYF. The CDR3, as DNA: TGTGCCAGCAGCCCTTCAGGGGGCCGGTGGGGAAACACCATATATTTT. The whole variable domain, filled in from reference TRBV28 and TRBJ1-3, reads DVKVTQSSRYLVKRTGEKVFLECVQDMDHENMFWYRQDPGLGLRLIYFSYDVKMKEKGDIPEGYSVSREKKERFSLILESASTNQTSMYLCASSPSGGRWGNTIYFGEGSWLTVV.

The CDR3 region has the DNA TGTGCCAGCAGCTTGGGACAGGGAAGTGGGGAGCTGTTTTTT. It translates to CASSLGQGSGELFF. V is TRBV7-9 and J is TRBJ2-2, with 9 bases aligning to TRBD1. V gave up 3 bases and J gave up 8 bases; unmatched junction bases: 4. The germline CDR1 and CDR2 sequences are SEHNR and FQNEAQ (reference sequence). This CDR3 spans 14 amino acids.

This chain's CDR3 is CASSHGGYTF. CDR3 DNA: TGTGCCAGCAGCCATGGCGGCTACACCTTC. This chain joins TRBV21-1 and TRBJ1-2; TRBD1 is the table's D call and was not checked against the DNA. TRBV21-1 is classified as a pseudogene. This CDR3 is 10 amino acids long.

This sequence joins TRBV25-1 and TRBJ2-1; the match to TRBD1 covers 7 bases. This CDR3 is 15 amino acids long. V lost 2 bases to trimming and J lost 9 bases; unmatched junction nucleotides: 10. Germline lookup yields CDR1 MGHDK and CDR2 SYGVNS. CDR3 protein: CASSEGTVPAGEQFF. The CDR3 bases are TGTGCCAGCAGTGAAGGGACAGTTCCCGCGGGTGAGCAGTTCTTC. Together with reference TRBV25-1 and TRBJ2-1, the CDR3 gives the full variable domain: EADIYQTPRYLVIGTGKKITLECSQTMGHDKMYWYQQDPGMELHLIHYSYGVNSTEKGDLSSESTVSRIRTEHFPLTLESARPSHTSQYLCASSEGTVPAGEQFFGPGTRLTVL.

This chain links TRBV9 with TRBJ2-2; D is unclear. V dropped 4 bases and J dropped 2 bases, with 12 bases sitting between them. The CDR3 sequence is 15 residues long. CDR1 and CDR2 (germline): SGDLS, YYNGEE. The CDR3 reads CASSPSRLNTGELFF. CDR3 DNA sequence: TGTGCCAGCAGCCCCTCGCGATTAAACACCGGGGAGCTGTTTTTT.

V and J are TRBV30 and TRBJ1-1; D is unresolved. Trimming took off 0 bases at V and 6 bases at J, with 5 bases between the two ends. The CDR3 has 11 residues. CDR1 GTSNPN and CDR2 SVGIG come from the germline V gene (reference sequence). CDR3 sequence: CAWSVLPEAFF. The CDR3 DNA reads as TGTGCCTGGAGTGTCTTACCTGAAGCTTTCTTT. Based on the CDR3 plus reference TRBV30 and TRBJ1-1, the full variable domain is SQTIHQWPATLVQPVGSPLSLECTVEGTSNPNLYWYRQAAGRGLQLLFYSVGIGQISSEVPQNLSASRPQDRQFILSSKKLLLSDSGFYLCAWSVLPEAFFGQGTRLTVV.

This chain connects TRBV11-2 to TRBJ2-1; tentative D call: TRBD2 (5 bases). Trimming stripped 5 bases from V and 0 bases from J, with 11 bases between. Germline-derived CDR1 and CDR2 are SGHAT and FQNNGV. This CDR3 contains 15 residues. The CDR3 region is CASSIQADSYNEQFF. CDR3 DNA: TGTGCCAGCAGCATACAAGCGGACTCCTACAATGAGCAGTTCTTC.

This sequence joins TRBV7-2 and TRBJ2-6; no definite D call. Germline V gives CDR1 SGHTA, CDR2 FQGNSA. The CDR3 runs 16 residues. Trimming removed 4 bases from V and 0 bases from J, with 10 bases in between. CDR3 nucleotides: TGTGCCAGCAGCTCCGACGGTTCCTCTGGGGCCAACGTCCTGACTTTC. Translating gives CASSSDGSSGANVLTF.

J is TRBJ2-7 and V is TRBV2, with D perhaps given as TRBD1 or TRBD2 (6 bases each). CDR1 is SNHLY and CDR2 is FYNNEI in the germline V gene. With 1 base removed from V and 5 bases from J, the gap between germline ends came to 21 bases. The CDR3 is 17 amino acids. The CDR3: CASSEGTKWGALHEQYV. In DNA form, the CDR3 reads TGTGCCAGCAGTGAAGGGACGAAGTGGGGGGCTCTTCACGAGCAGTACGTC.

V usage is TRBV4-3 and J usage is TRBJ2-2; 8 nucleotides line up with TRBD2. The CDR3 is 18 amino acids. The junction had 9 bases not matched to a gene; V was cut back by 0 bases and J by 3 bases. The germline CDR1 and CDR2 sequences are LGHNA and YSLEER. The DNA of the CDR3 is TGCGCCAGCAGCCAAGATGCGTTTATTAGCGGGGACACCGGGGAGCTGTTTTTT. Translation: CASSQDAFISGDTGELFF.

The CDR3 reads CASSQASGADTQYF. For the CDR3, the DNA is TGTGCCAGCAGCCAAGCATCAGGGGCGGATACGCAGTATTTT. This sequence joins TRBV4-2 and TRBJ2-3; tentatively, D is TRBD1 (6 bases). CDR1 is LGHNA and CDR2 is YNFKEQ in the germline V gene. This CDR3 is built from 14 residues. The V and J ends lost 1 base and 6 bases respectively, with 11 bases between them.

J is TRBJ1-3 and V is TRBV5-1; D uncertain. This CDR3 contains 15 residues. Trimming pared 3 bases from V and 0 bases from J, leaving 10 bases between. Germline assignment: CDR1 SGHRS and CDR2 YFSETQ. CDR3 in amino acids: CASSSGKSSGNTIYF. CDR3 coding DNA: TGCGCCAGCAGCTCAGGAAAAAGCTCTGGAAACACCATATATTTT. The full variable domain, completed using reference TRBV5-1 and TRBJ1-3, is KAGVTQTPRYLIKTRGQQVTLSCSPISGHRSVSWYQQTPGQGLQFLFEYFSETQRNKGNFPGRFSGRQFSNSRSEMNVSTLELGDSALYLCASSSGKSSGNTIYFGEGSWLTVV.

The chain combines TRBV19 with TRBJ2-6; D gene ambiguous. This CDR3 has 15 residues. CDR1 is LNHDA, CDR2 SQIVND, per germline (reference sequence). V was pared by 3 bases and J by 0 bases, with 6 bases between. CDR3 residues: CASSIDGSGANVLTF. CDR3 DNA: TGTGCCAGTAGTATTGATGGCTCTGGGGCCAACGTCCTGACTTTC.

CDR3 DNA sequence: TGTGCCAGCAGCTTAAATTCAGGGAATAATTCACCCCTCCACTTT. This sequence encodes CASSLNSGNNSPLHF. The V and J genes are TRBV7-2 and TRBJ1-6; maybe TRBD1 (5 bases). Trimming stripped 2 bases from V and 5 bases from J, with 10 bases between. Looked up from germline, CDR1 is SGHTA and CDR2 is FQGNSA. The CDR3 spans 15 residues.

The V and J genes are TRBV11-2 and TRBJ1-1; the D is unclear. This CDR3 contains 14 residues. Trimming shortened V by 2 bases and J by 1 base, and 8 bases separated the two germline ends. Per germline, CDR1 SGHAT and CDR2 FQNNGV. The CDR3 DNA follows: TGTGCCAGCAGCTTACTTTTCTCGAACACTGAAGCTTTCTTT. Amino acids: CASSLLFSNTEAFF.

The chain carries TRBV21-1 and TRBJ2-3; the D call in the table, TRBD2, was not verified against the DNA. TRBV21-1 is described as a pseudogene. The length of the CDR3 is 18 residues. This CDR3 is CASSKGCGSCAVTDTQYF. The CDR3 nucleotides are TGTGCCAGCAGCAAAGGTTGCGGGTCCTGCGCAGTGACAGATACGCAGTATTTT.

The chain couples TRBV7-6 to TRBJ2-5; TRBD2 matches at 7 bases. CDR1 and CDR2 from the germline V gene are SGHVS and FNYEAQ. The CDR3 spans 13 residues. V trimming: 5 bases; J trimming: 4 bases; junction bases outside the gene matches: 4. The CDR3: CASSPTGGETQYF. Written as DNA, the CDR3 is TGTGCCAGCAGCCCCACGGGGGGAGAGACCCAGTACTTC.

The genes are TRBV28 and TRBJ2-5; 10 nucleotides match TRBD2. V gave up 4 bases and J gave up 5 bases; unmatched junction bases: 4. CDR1 and CDR2 (germline): MDHEN, SYDVKM. CDR3 size: 14 residues. CDR3 nucleotides: TGTGCCAGCAGTTCTCTAGCGGGAGAGGAGACCCAGTACTTC. As protein: CASSSLAGEETQYF.

V usage is TRBV13 and J usage is TRBJ2-1, with D maybe TRBD2 (5 bases). The V gene's germline CDR1 is PRHDT and CDR2 FYEKMQ (reference sequence). With 2 bases removed from V and 5 bases from J, the gap between germline ends came to 13 bases. The CDR3 length is 15 residues. This CDR3 reads CASSLSGDPHNEQFF. The CDR3 DNA follows: TGTGCCAGCAGCTTAAGCGGCGATCCACACAATGAGCAGTTCTTC.

CDR3 loop: CASSLEGLADEQFF. DNA for the CDR3: TGTGCCAGCAGCTTGGAGGGTCTGGCGGATGAGCAGTTCTTC. This chain joins TRBV7-3 and TRBJ2-1; tentative D call: TRBD2 (6 bases). Germline CDR1 SGHTA, CDR2 FQGTGA. The CDR3 covers 14 residues. The V end lost 3 bases, the J end lost 8 bases, and 14 bases lay between the germline ends.

The chain joins TRBV6-1 to TRBJ1-1, with D tentatively TRBD1 (6 bases). Trimming left V 6 bases short and J 6 bases short, with 14 bases between. CDR1 is MNHNS and CDR2 is SASEGT in the germline V gene. This CDR3 contains 13 residues. CDR3 protein: CASRRDIRPEAFF. CDR3 nucleotide sequence: TGTGCCAGCAGGCGGGACATTCGCCCTGAAGCTTTCTTT.

The sample holds one count of this clone. The V and J genes are TRBV4-2 and TRBJ2-1; D gene ambiguous. With 1 base removed from V and 0 bases from J, the gap between germline ends came to 7 bases. The CDR3 is made up of 15 amino acids. Germline CDR1 is LGHNA and CDR2 is YNFKEQ. The CDR3 loop reads CASSQARSSYNEQFF. CDR3 in DNA: TGTGCCAGCAGCCAAGCGAGAAGCTCCTACAATGAGCAGTTCTTC.

This clone has just a few counts. The rearrangement joins TRBV7-2 to TRBJ1-5, with D possibly TRBD1 on 6 matching bases. The CDR3 runs 13 residues. The ends were cut back, 5 bases at V and 3 bases at J, with 8 bases in the middle. The germline CDR1 and CDR2 sequences are SGHTA and FQGNSA. CDR3 DNA sequence: TGTGCCAGCAGCCGACAGGACAATCAGCCCCAGCATTTT. This encodes CASSRQDNQPQHF.

This chain connects TRBV7-3 to TRBJ2-7; 8 positions agree with TRBD2. Trimming removed 2 bases from V and 3 bases from J; junction bases left unmatched: 9. This CDR3 has 16 amino acids. Germline V CDR1 and CDR2: SGHTA, FQGTGA. CDR3 amino acids: CASSLSGGEAFYEQYF. The CDR3 DNA reads TGTGCCAGCAGCTTATCGGGAGGGGAGGCGTTCTACGAGCAGTACTTC. The entire variable domain, with the rest obtained from reference TRBV7-3 and TRBJ2-7, is as follows: GAGVSQTPSNKVTEKGKYVELRCDPISGHTALYWYRQSLGQGPEFLIYFQGTGAADDSGLPNDRFFAVRPEGSVSTLKIQRTERGDSAVYLCASSLSGGEAFYEQYFGPGTRLTVT.

This clone appeared once. This chain connects TRBV7-6 to TRBJ2-5, with TRBD2 as a possible D gene (5 bases). CDR3 length equals 12 residues. Germline values: CDR1 SGHVS, CDR2 FNYEAQ. With 0 bases removed from V and 7 bases from J, the gap between germline ends came to 6 bases. The CDR3 coding sequence is TGTGCCAGCAGCTTAGCGGGAGCGACCCAGTACTTC. It specifies CASSLAGATQYF.

This clone has just a few counts. This chain uses TRBV6-5 with TRBJ1-4, with a tentative D call TRBD1 (6 bases). Trimming shortened V by 2 bases and J by 3 bases, and 10 bases separated the two germline ends. Germline V lookup: CDR1 MNHEY, CDR2 SVGAGI. This CDR3 is 15 amino acids long. CDR3 region: CASSYGAGANEKLFF. Written as DNA, the CDR3 is TGTGCCAGCAGTTACGGAGCAGGGGCTAATGAAAAACTGTTTTTT.

This clone was recorded a few times. This chain connects TRBV27 to TRBJ1-5; D unclear. The germline CDR1 and CDR2 sequences are MNHEY and SMNVEV (reference sequence). V was pared by 6 bases and J by 1 base, with 13 bases between. The CDR3 contains 15 residues. The CDR3 nucleotides read TGTGCCAGCAGGATCGACCGACGGAGCAATCAGCCCCAGCATTTT. It specifies CASRIDRRSNQPQHF.

The V gene is TRBV19, the J gene TRBJ2-7, with a possible D match to TRBD1 (5 bases). This CDR3 contains 15 residues. V was clipped by 5 bases and J by 6 bases, with 20 bases between them. The germline V gene encodes CDR1 LNHDA and CDR2 SQIVND (reference sequence). The CDR3 coding sequence is TGTGCCAGTAGTCGCCCCGGCCAAAGGGGTCCCGAGCAGTACTTC. It yields the protein CASSRPGQRGPEQYF.